The TCR beta chain described here comes from a study of blood T cells in healthy people across ages. Turning to the study itself: About one barcoded TCR beta cDNA was captured per two T cells. Study-wide findings and caveats: The donors' CMV status was not determined, possibly confounding changes in expanded clonotypes.

PCR was performed a second time for about 7 to 11 cycles using a sample-barcoded 5' primer and a J-beta primer mix. TCRdb itself ran the 5' RACE reads through MiXCR, one entry per CDR3 protein. The table includes roughly 680,000 distinct CDR3 sequences, over 20% detected once. Per-sample yields of isolated PBMCs were at least 7 million. Many counts were recorded for this clonotype. The antigen is undetermined. The V gene's germline CDR1 is DFQATT and CDR2 SNEGSKA (reference sequence). This CDR3 is built from 13 residues. The ends lost 4 bases at V and 2 bases at J; junction bases unmatched: 4. The sequenced sample consisted of blood. The V and J genes are TRBV20-1 and TRBJ2-7; TRBD2 aligns across 8 bases. This TCR derives from a man between 65 and 85 years old in good health. The CDR3 region has the DNA TGCAGTGCTATTATCGGGAGGGCCTACGAGCAGTACTTC. Encoded protein: CSAIIGRAYEQYF.